In its sample, the clone carrying this T cell receptor (beta chain) was seen a few times. The antigen remains unidentified. This sample is drawn from a study of cytomegalovirus exposure and HLA in healthy donors. Turning to the study itself: Prior work identified 95 million to 120 million unique TCR beta sequences in some 180 million T cells. There were some 380 genotyped donors. Of these, roughly 82% fell in the genetic ancestry cluster associated with self-reported Caucasian donors. Points from the study as a whole: In vitro work confirmed that a few CMV-associated chains recognize CMV antigens. TCR beta chain V- and J-gene trimming was linked, in a later analysis, to a missense variant in DCLRE1C.

This CDR3 has 13 amino acids. Germline V gives CDR1 MNHNS, CDR2 SASEGT. Trimming cost V 5 bases and J 4 bases, with 11 bases left between them. Primers: 60 Vbeta forward and 13 Jbeta reverse. The protocol was immunoSEQ multiplex PCR, while the TCRdb copy is restricted to in-frame clones and leaves out a portion. The sample has around 150,000 clones, around 69% seen once. This sequence was found in a woman aged 30 to 39 in good health and CMV-seronegative. The chain uses TRBV6-1 and TRBJ1-1, with D possibly TRBD1 on 6 matching bases. Sequencing was done on a sample of PBMCs. DNA of the CDR3: TGTGCCAGCAGTCGGCAGGGGAGCACTGAAGCTTTCTTT. Translation gives CASSRQGSTEAFF.